One sample yielded the 18 T cell receptor beta chains listed below, sequenced in a study of regulatory T cells in long-lasting Graves disease. Sample time point: newly diagnosed GD, antithyroid drugs for less than 3 months. Extracted PBMC RNA gave rise to the TCR library. HTBI primers from iRepertoire and Arm-PCR of CDR3 regions yielded the TCR beta libraries. A single record per CDR3 protein comes from TCRdb applying MiXCR to the multiplex PCR reads. The data show 350,000 to 450,000 distinct CDR3 sequences, approximately 15% seen once. The sample was also linked to a second study, of T cells in Graves' hyperthyroidism and ophthalmopathy.

Sequenced here: peripheral blood mononuclear cells (PBMCs), sampled at new diagnosis, from a patient treated with antithyroid drugs. The receptors derive from a middle-aged woman with Graves disease.

This chain uses TRBV27 with TRBJ2-7; 12 bases match TRBD2. Germline CDR1 is MNHEY and CDR2 is SMNVEV (reference sequence). The CDR3 is 16 amino acids. Unmatched junction bases numbered 12, after V lost 5 bases and J lost 7 bases. The CDR3 loop is CASSLGLAGSYNEQYF. For the CDR3, the DNA is TGTGCCAGCAGTCTTGGACTAGCGGGATCCTACAATGAGCAGTACTTC.

The sample holds many counts of this clonotype. The chain employs TRBV7-8 and TRBJ2-1, with D perhaps given as TRBD1 or TRBD2 (6 bases each). In germline, CDR1 is SGHVS, CDR2 FQNEAQ. V lost 4 bases, J lost 6 bases, and 13 bases lay in between. The CDR3 totals 14 residues. The CDR3 sequence is CASSSAPGANEQFF. In nucleotides, the CDR3 is TGTGCCAGCAGCTCCGCCCCGGGGGCCAATGAGCAGTTCTTC.

The V call is TRBV6-5, the J call TRBJ2-1; D unclear. Germline V gene lookup returns CDR1 MNHEY and CDR2 SVGAGI. Trimming shortened V by 0 bases and J by 0 bases, and 6 bases separated the two germline ends. The CDR3 extends over 15 amino acids. As DNA, the CDR3 is TGTGCCAGCAGTTACTCAACAGACTCCTACAATGAGCAGTTCTTC. It translates to CASSYSTDSYNEQFF.

This clonotype was seen at least ten times. The chain is built from TRBV14 and TRBJ2-5, with 7 bases identical to TRBD2. Germline loops: CDR1 SGHDN, CDR2 FVKESK. V gave up 5 bases and J gave up 1 base; unmatched junction bases: 7. The CDR3 contains 15 residues. CDR3 region: CASSVGLVGQETQYF. CDR3 DNA: TGTGCCAGCAGCGTTGGACTAGTTGGCCAAGAGACCCAGTACTTC.

Points on this clonotype: Possible read error: a much larger clone is one base away. The chain recombines TRBV28 with TRBJ1-5; TRBD1 matches at 7 bases. CDR1 is MDHEN and CDR2 is SYDVKM in the germline V gene. The CDR3 runs 15 residues. The CDR3 is CAGSRQGTGNQPQHF. The CDR3 nucleotides read TGTGCCGGCAGTCGACAGGGAACCGGCAATCAGCCCCAGCATTTT.

This clonotype has a count of ten or more. This chain uses TRBV30 with TRBJ2-1; 11 bases fit TRBD2. V was pared by 5 bases and J by 4 bases, with 4 bases of the junction left unmatched. The V gene's germline CDR1 is GTSNPN and CDR2 SVGIG (reference sequence). The CDR3 consists of 14 residues. CDR3 coding DNA: TGTGCCTGGCTACGACTAGCGGGGTACAATGAGCAGTTCTTC. It specifies CAWLRLAGYNEQFF. Looking up the rest from reference TRBV30 and TRBJ2-1 gives the full variable domain: SQTIHQWPATLVQPVGSPLSLECTVEGTSNPNLYWYRQAAGRGLQLLFYSVGIGQISSEVPQNLSASRPQDRQFILSSKKLLLSDSGFYLCAWLRLAGYNEQFFGPGTRLTVL.

This clonotype was seen a few times. The chain is built from TRBV7-9 and TRBJ2-7; perhaps TRBD1 as D (6 bases). The germline V gene encodes CDR1 SEHNR and CDR2 FQNEAQ (reference sequence). V lost 1 base and J lost 6, with 10 bases in between. The CDR3 loop spans 13 amino acids. This CDR3 reads CASSLVQGSEQYF. The CDR3 DNA reads as TGTGCCAGCAGCTTAGTCCAGGGGAGCGAGCAGTACTTC.

At least ten counts were recorded for this clonotype. CDR3 sequence: CASSTPGAGETQYF. In DNA form, the CDR3 reads TGTGCCAGCAGCACTCCGGGGGCCGGAGAGACCCAGTACTTC. This chain links TRBV11-2 with TRBJ2-5; D could derive from TRBD1 or TRBD2 (6 bases each). The ends were cut back, 5 bases at V and 4 bases at J, with 14 bases in the middle. This CDR3 spans 14 amino acids. Germline V lookup: CDR1 SGHAT, CDR2 FQNNGV.

The chain employs TRBV5-1 and TRBJ2-7, with D tentatively TRBD1 or TRBD2 (5 bases each). Germline values: CDR1 SGHRS, CDR2 YFSETQ. This CDR3 comprises 15 residues. V lost 4 bases and J lost 2, with 16 bases in between. CDR3: CASSPDAGRTYEQYF. The CDR3 region has the DNA TGCGCCAGCAGCCCGGATGCAGGGAGAACCTACGAGCAGTACTTC.

At least ten counts were recorded for this clonotype. This chain links TRBV6-1 with TRBJ2-7; 7 bases map to TRBD1. The V and J ends lost 7 bases and 1 base, in that order; junction bases with no gene match: 10. The CDR3 is made up of 15 amino acids. CDR1 and CDR2 from the germline V gene are MNHNS and SASEGT. The CDR3 DNA follows: TGTGCCAGCATGAAAAAACAGGGGTTTTCCTACGAGCAGTACTTC. Translated: CASMKKQGFSYEQYF.

This clonotype was counted at least ten times. The chain carries TRBV28 and TRBJ1-5; D might be TRBD1 (5 bases). Germline CDR1 and CDR2: MDHEN and SYDVKM. This CDR3 is built from 14 residues. Trimming pared 4 bases from V and 5 bases from J, leaving 12 bases between. The CDR3 region has the DNA TGTGCCAGCAGTTCCCCCGACAGATATCAGCCCCAGCATTTT. Encoded protein: CASSSPDRYQPQHF.

In its sample, this clonotype was seen a few times. The rearrangement links TRBV5-1 to TRBJ1-1, with D possibly TRBD1 on 5 matching bases. CDR3 length: 16 amino acids. The V gene's germline CDR1 is SGHRS and CDR2 YFSETQ. V was shortened by 1 base and J by 1 base, with 14 bases between the two germline ends. The CDR3 spells CASSLWEQVGNTEAFF. CDR3 DNA sequence: TGCGCCAGCAGCTTGTGGGAACAGGTTGGGAACACTGAAGCTTTCTTT.

The sample holds many counts of this clonotype. J is TRBJ1-1 and V is TRBV7-8; TRBD1 aligns across 9 bases. The CDR3 runs 15 residues. The germline gives CDR1 SGHVS, CDR2 FQNEAQ. V lost 7 bases to trimming and J lost 7 bases; unmatched junction nucleotides: 13. DNA of the CDR3: TGTGCCAGCACCACCGGGACAGGGAGACCACGTGAAGCTTTCTTT. Protein: CASTTGTGRPREAFF.

The genes are TRBV12-3 or TRBV12-4 and TRBJ2-2; 8 bases agree with TRBD2. This CDR3 spans 20 amino acids. V lost 6 bases and J lost 0; bases outside the gene matches: 18. CDR3 protein: CASRLGRLARAKTNTGELFF. Here the CDR3 DNA reads TGTGCCAGCAGACTAGGTCGACTAGCGAGAGCCAAAACGAACACCGGGGAGCTGTTTTTT.

The rearrangement uses TRBV28 and TRBJ2-5; D could derive from TRBD1 or TRBD2 (6 bases each). V was trimmed by 4 bases and J by 3 bases, leaving 21 bases between them. Per germline, CDR1 MDHEN and CDR2 SYDVKM. The CDR3 loop spans 17 amino acids. In DNA form, the CDR3 reads TGTGCCAGCAGTTCGTATACCGTTGGGGGGCTCGAAGAGACCCAGTACTTC. Its translation: CASSSYTVGGLEETQYF.

Worth noting for this clonotype: This likely came from a read error, as a far larger clone is one base away. The chain carries TRBV11-3 and TRBJ1-6; possibly TRBD1 for D (5 bases). The length of the CDR3 is 15 residues. The V end lost 5 bases, the J end lost 6 bases, and 14 bases lay between the germline ends. CDR1 and CDR2 (germline): SGHNT, YENEEA. CDR3: CASSRSGTVNSPLHF. CDR3 DNA: TGTGCCAGCAGCCGATCCGGGACGGTTAATTCACCCCTCCACTTT.

The chain combines TRBV19 with TRBJ2-1, with a weak D call TRBD2 (6 bases). Germline CDR1 LNHDA, CDR2 SQIVND (reference sequence). The CDR3 covers 14 residues. The V end lost 1 base, the J end lost 4 bases, and 8 bases lay between the germline ends. The CDR3 DNA is TGTGCCAGTAGTATAGGGGGGGATTACAATGAGCAGTTCTTC. It translates to CASSIGGDYNEQFF. Full variable domain (remainder filled in from reference TRBV19 and TRBJ2-1): DGGITQSPKYLFRKEGQNVTLSCEQNLNHDAMYWYRQDPGQGLRLIYYSQIVNDFQKGDIAEGYSVSREKKESFPLTVTSAQKNPTAFYLCASSIGGDYNEQFFGPGTRLTVL.

This clonotype appeared many times. The chain uses TRBV27 and TRBJ2-1; no clear D gene. The germline V gene encodes CDR1 MNHEY and CDR2 SMNVEV (reference sequence). Deletions cut 2 bases from V and 2 bases from J, with 10 bases between. The length of the CDR3 is 15 residues. CDR3: CASSLGLTTYNEQFF. The DNA for the CDR3 is TGTGCCAGCAGTTTAGGGCTAACGACCTACAATGAGCAGTTCTTC.